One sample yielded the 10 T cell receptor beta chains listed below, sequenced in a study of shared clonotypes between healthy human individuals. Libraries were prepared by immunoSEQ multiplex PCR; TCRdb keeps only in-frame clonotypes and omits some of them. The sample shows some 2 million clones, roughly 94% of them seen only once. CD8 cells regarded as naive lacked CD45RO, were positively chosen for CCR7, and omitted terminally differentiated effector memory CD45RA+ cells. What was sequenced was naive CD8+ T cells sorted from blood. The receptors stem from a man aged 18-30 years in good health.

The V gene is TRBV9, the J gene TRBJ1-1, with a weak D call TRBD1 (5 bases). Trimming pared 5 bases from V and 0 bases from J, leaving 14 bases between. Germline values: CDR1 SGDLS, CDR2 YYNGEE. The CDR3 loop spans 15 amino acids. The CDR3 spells CASRDDSGLNTEAFF. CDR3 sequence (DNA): TGTGCCAGCAGGGACGACTCAGGGCTGAACACTGAAGCTTTCTTT.

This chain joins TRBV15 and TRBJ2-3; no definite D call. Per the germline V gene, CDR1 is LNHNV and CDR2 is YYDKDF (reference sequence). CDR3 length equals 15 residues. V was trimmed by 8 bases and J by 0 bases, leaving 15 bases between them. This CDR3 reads CATQPPDHSTDTQYF. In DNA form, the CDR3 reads TGTGCCACCCAACCCCCAGACCATAGCACAGATACGCAGTATTTT.

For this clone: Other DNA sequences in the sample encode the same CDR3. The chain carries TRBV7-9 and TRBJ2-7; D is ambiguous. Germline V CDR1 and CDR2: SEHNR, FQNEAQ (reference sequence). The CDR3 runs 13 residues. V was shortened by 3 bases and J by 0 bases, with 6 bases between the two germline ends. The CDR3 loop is CASSLGHSYEQYF. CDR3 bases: TGTGCCAGCAGCTTGGGCCACTCCTACGAGCAGTACTTC. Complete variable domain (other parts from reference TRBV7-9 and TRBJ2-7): DTGVSQNPRHKITKRGQNVTFRCDPISEHNRLYWYRQTLGQGPEFLTYFQNEAQLEKSRLLSDRFSAERPKGSFSTLEIQRTEQGDSAMYLCASSLGHSYEQYFGPGTRLTVT.

The CDR3 here is CASSETPEGGEQYF. The CDR3 nucleotides are TGTGCCAGCAGTGAAACCCCAGAAGGCGGCGAGCAGTACTTC. The V gene is TRBV2, the J gene TRBJ2-7; D is ambiguous. This CDR3 has 14 amino acids. The germline V gene has CDR1 SNHLY and CDR2 FYNNEI. V was pared by 2 bases and J by 6 bases, with 14 bases between.

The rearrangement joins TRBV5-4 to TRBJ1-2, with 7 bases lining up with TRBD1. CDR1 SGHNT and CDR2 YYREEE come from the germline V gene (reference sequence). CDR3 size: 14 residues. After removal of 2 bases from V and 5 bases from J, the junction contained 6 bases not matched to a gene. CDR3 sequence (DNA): TGTGCCAGCAGCTTACAGGGGTCCGGGTATGGCTACACCTTC. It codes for CASSLQGSGYGYTF.

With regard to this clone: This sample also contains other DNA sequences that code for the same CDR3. CDR3: CASSSGTGAFF. The DNA of the CDR3 is TGTGCCAGCAGTTCGGGGACAGGCGCTTTCTTT. V is TRBV27 and J is TRBJ1-1; 8 nucleotides agree with TRBD1. This CDR3 has 11 residues. J was trimmed by 11 bases and V by 4 bases; bases with no gene match: 3. CDR1 is MNHEY and CDR2 is SMNVEV in the germline V gene (reference sequence).

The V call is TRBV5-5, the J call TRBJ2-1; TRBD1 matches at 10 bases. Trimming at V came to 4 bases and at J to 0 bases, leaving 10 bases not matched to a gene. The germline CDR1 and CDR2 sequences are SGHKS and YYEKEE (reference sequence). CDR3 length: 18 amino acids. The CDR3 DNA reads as TGTGCCAGCAGCCCCCACGGACAGGGGGGTAGCTCCTACAATGAGCAGTTCTTC. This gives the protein CASSPHGQGGSSYNEQFF.

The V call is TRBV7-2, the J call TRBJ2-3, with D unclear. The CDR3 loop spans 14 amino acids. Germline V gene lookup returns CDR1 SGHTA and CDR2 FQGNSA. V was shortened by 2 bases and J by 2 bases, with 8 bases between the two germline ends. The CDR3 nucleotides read TGTGCCAGCAGCTTATGGCGGAACACAGATACGCAGTATTTT. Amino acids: CASSLWRNTDTQYF. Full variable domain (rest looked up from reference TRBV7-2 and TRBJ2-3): GAGVSQSPSNKVTEKGKDVELRCDPISGHTALYWYRQSLGQGLEFLIYFQGNSAPDKSGLPSDRFSAERTGGSVSTLTIQRTQQEDSAVYLCASSLWRNTDTQYFGPGTRLTVL.

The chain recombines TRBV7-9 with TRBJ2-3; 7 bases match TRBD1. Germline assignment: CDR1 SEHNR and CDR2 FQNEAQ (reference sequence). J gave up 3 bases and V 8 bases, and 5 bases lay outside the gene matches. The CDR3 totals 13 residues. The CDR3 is CASGHRGTDTQYF. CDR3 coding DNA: TGTGCCAGCGGTCACAGGGGTACAGATACGCAGTATTTT.

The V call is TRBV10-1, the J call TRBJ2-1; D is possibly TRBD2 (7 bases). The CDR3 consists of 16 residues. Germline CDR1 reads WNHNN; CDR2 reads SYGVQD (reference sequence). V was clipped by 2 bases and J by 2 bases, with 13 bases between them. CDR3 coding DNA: TGCGCCAGCAGTGAGAGTGGCGGGGGCCCCTACAATGAGCAGTTCTTC. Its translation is CASSESGGGPYNEQFF.